This TCR beta chain is from a study of blood T cell repertoires in COVID-19. TCRdb keeps only in-frame clones here, not all; method: immunoSEQ multiplex PCR. The sample shows roughly 30,000 clones, roughly two thirds of them seen only once. Germline CDR1 and CDR2: SGDLS and YYNGEE. J was trimmed by 7 bases and V by 0 bases; bases with no gene match: 5. The CDR3 runs 14 residues. The source material was peripheral blood. The J gene is TRBJ1-2, the V gene TRBV9; 8 nucleotides line up with TRBD1. This TCR came from a human donor in a cohort sampled during active COVID-19. The CDR3 DNA sequence: TGTGCCAGCAGCGTAGGACAGGGGATACGTGGCTACACCTTC. Residues: CASSVGQGIRGYTF.